The next 3 T cell receptor beta chains were all read from a single sample in a study of shared clonotypes between healthy human individuals. Sequencing was performed with immunoSEQ multiplex PCR; in TCRdb, only in-frame clones are kept and a portion is missing. The sample has 2 million to 3 million clones; roughly 93% are singletons. Sequenced input: naive CD4+ T cells from PBMCs. Subset: CD45RA+ positively selected. The origin of the receptors is a man younger than 35 in good health. Some clones in this sample may be carry-over from other donors' samples.

The chain carries TRBV7-2 and TRBJ2-2; the D gene is possibly TRBD1 (5 bases). With 5 bases removed from V and 4 bases from J, the gap between germline ends came to 11 bases. The length of the CDR3 is 14 residues. Per germline, CDR1 SGHTA and CDR2 FQGNSA. CDR3: CASSAYRITGELFF. CDR3 bases: TGTGCCAGCAGCGCCTACAGGATCACCGGGGAGCTGTTTTTT.

This clone is a singleton in its sample. V usage is TRBV7-2 and J usage is TRBJ2-5, with D possibly TRBD1 on 6 matching bases. The closer fit of TRBJ2-7 to the DNA end suggests the J call may be wrong. CDR1 is SGHTA, CDR2 FQGNSA, per germline. The CDR3 is 13 residues long. DNA of the CDR3: TGTGCCAGCAGCTTATACAGGGCCTACGAGCAGTACTTC. This gives the protein CASSLYRAYEQYF.

J is TRBJ2-6 and V is TRBV7-2; D gene unclear. V lost 7 bases and J 4 bases, leaving 17 bases between the germline ends. CDR1 is SGHTA and CDR2 is FQGNSA in the germline V gene. The CDR3 is 16 amino acids. The DNA for the CDR3 is TGTGCCAGCACCCAAAACTTGCTGTCGGGGGCCAACGTCCTGACTTTC. It codes for CASTQNLLSGANVLTF. The whole variable domain, remainder taken from reference TRBV7-2 and TRBJ2-6, is GAGVSQSPSNKVTEKGKDVELRCDPISGHTALYWYRQSLGQGLEFLIYFQGNSAPDKSGLPSDRFSAERTGGSVSTLTIQRTQQEDSAVYLCASTQNLLSGANVLTFGAGSRLTVL.